Listed here are 19 T cell receptor beta chains from one sample, sequenced in a study of cytotoxic CD8 clonotypes in ibrutinib-treated CLL. This table comes from immunoSEQ multiplex PCR, and its TCRdb copy is limited to in-frame clones, with some not included. The sample includes 65,000 to 95,000 clones, just over 85% seen only once; the top ten take roughly 5.4%. This specimen was PBMCs, taken before ibrutinib treatment. These receptors all come from a human donor with chronic lymphocytic leukemia.

The rearrangement joins TRBV6-1 to TRBJ2-7; maybe TRBD1 (5 bases). The CDR3 loop spans 13 amino acids. V lost 6 bases, J lost 3 bases, and 12 bases lay in between. CDR1 is MNHNS and CDR2 is SASEGT in the germline V gene. CDR3: CASSLRVSYEQYF. CDR3 sequence (DNA): TGTGCCAGCAGCCTCAGGGTAAGCTACGAGCAGTACTTC.

This clone was seen at least ten times. The chain couples TRBV5-4 to TRBJ1-1; D remains unclear. Trimming cost V 3 bases and J 0 bases, with 15 bases left between them. The CDR3 is made up of 16 amino acids. Germline CDR1 and CDR2: SGHNT and YYREEE (reference sequence). The CDR3, as DNA: TGTGCCAGCAGCTCCAAACGACGGCAGATGAACACTGAAGCTTTCTTT. Translating gives CASSSKRRQMNTEAFF.

This clone has just a few counts. Relative to the germline gene, one junction end is altered; a read error may explain this. The rearrangement links TRBV7-9 to TRBJ2-7; D is possibly TRBD1 (7 bases). CDR1 is SEHNR and CDR2 is FQNEAQ in the germline V gene (reference sequence). The CDR3 has 17 amino acids. The DNA of the CDR3 is TGTGCCAGCAGCCCGCGTGGGGCGGGACAGCCCTCCCACGAGCAGTACTTC. Its translation: CASSPRGAGQPSHEQYF.

The chain joins TRBV5-5 to TRBJ2-3; D is ambiguous. The germline V gene has CDR1 SGHKS and CDR2 YYEKEE (reference sequence). The length of the CDR3 is 13 residues. V was cut by 2 bases and J by 6 bases, with 10 bases left in between. CDR3 amino acids: CASSFGSADTQYF. The CDR3 DNA sequence: TGTGCCAGCAGCTTTGGTTCGGCGGATACGCAGTATTTT. The full variable domain, rest sourced from reference TRBV5-5 and TRBJ2-3, is DAGVTQSPTHLIKTRGQQVTLRCSPISGHKSVSWYQQVLGQGPQFIFQYYEKEERGRGNFPDRFSARQFPNYSSELNVNALLLGDSALYLCASSFGSADTQYFGPGTRLTVL.

The chain is built from TRBV6-5 and TRBJ2-1; D is possibly TRBD2 (5 bases). V dropped 10 bases and J dropped 8 bases, with 21 bases sitting between them. CDR1 and CDR2 (germline): MNHEY, SVGAGI. This CDR3 has 14 residues. The CDR3 DNA follows: TGTGCCATAGGCGGATGGGAGAAGAAGGATGAGCAGTTCTTC. Translated: CAIGGWEKKDEQFF.

V and J are TRBV15 and TRBJ1-5; 9 bases line up with TRBD1. V lost 9 bases to trimming and J lost 0 bases; unmatched junction nucleotides: 12. Germline V CDR1 and CDR2: LNHNV, YYDKDF (reference sequence). The CDR3 is 17 amino acids. CDR3 residues: CATCPDRGRDSNQPQHF. Here the CDR3 DNA reads TGTGCCACGTGCCCGGACAGGGGACGGGATAGCAATCAGCCCCAGCATTTT.

V and J are TRBV4-1 and TRBJ2-5, with 7 bases aligning to TRBD2. The length of the CDR3 is 15 residues. Germline assignment: CDR1 MGHRA and CDR2 YSYEKL. Unmatched junction bases numbered 9, after V lost 6 bases and J lost 2 bases. CDR3 DNA: TGCGCCAGCAGTCAATCTCTAGCGGAACAAGAGACCCAGTACTTC. This sequence encodes CASSQSLAEQETQYF.

The rearrangement links TRBV19 to TRBJ1-3; D is perhaps TRBD1 (6 bases). Trimming took 3 bases from V and 2 from J, leaving 11 bases between them. Germline CDR1 LNHDA, CDR2 SQIVND (reference sequence). The CDR3 extends over 15 amino acids. The CDR3 bases are TGTGCCAGTAGTATTCGACAGGACACTGGAAACACCATATATTTT. Encoded protein: CASSIRQDTGNTIYF. The full variable domain, rest sourced from reference TRBV19 and TRBJ1-3, is DGGITQSPKYLFRKEGQNVTLSCEQNLNHDAMYWYRQDPGQGLRLIYYSQIVNDFQKGDIAEGYSVSREKKESFPLTVTSAQKNPTAFYLCASSIRQDTGNTIYFGEGSWLTVV.

This chain connects TRBV19 to TRBJ1-1, with a weak D call TRBD1 (6 bases). Germline CDR1 and CDR2: LNHDA and SQIVND (reference sequence). V was shortened by 7 bases and J by 10 bases, with 28 bases between the two germline ends. The CDR3 covers 16 residues. CDR3 amino acids: CASIDPSGARPFRAFF. The CDR3 bases are TGTGCCAGTATCGACCCCTCAGGGGCGCGGCCGTTTAGAGCTTTCTTT. Complete variable domain (other parts from reference TRBV19 and TRBJ1-1): DGGITQSPKYLFRKEGQNVTLSCEQNLNHDAMYWYRQDPGQGLRLIYYSQIVNDFQKGDIAEGYSVSREKKESFPLTVTSAQKNPTAFYLCASIDPSGARPFRAFFGQGTRLTVV.

This rearrangement joins TRBV7-9 to TRBJ1-1, with 10 bases matching TRBD1. Germline assignment: CDR1 SEHNR and CDR2 FQNEAQ (reference sequence). Trimming at V came to 8 bases and at J to 0 bases, leaving 15 bases not matched to a gene. The CDR3 totals 18 residues. The CDR3 loop is CASWEARDRGTMNTEAFF. In nucleotides, the CDR3 is TGTGCCAGCTGGGAAGCCCGGGACAGGGGAACCATGAACACTGAAGCTTTCTTT.

The V and J genes are TRBV9 and TRBJ2-3, with 7 bases lining up with TRBD2. This CDR3 is built from 14 residues. Trimming at V came to 4 bases and at J to 0 bases, leaving 2 bases not matched to a gene. Germline V CDR1 and CDR2: SGDLS, YYNGEE. The CDR3 DNA sequence: TGTGCCAGCAGCCATAGCGGGAGCACAGATACGCAGTATTTT. This sequence encodes CASSHSGSTDTQYF.

The sample holds one count of this clone. The CDR3 DNA reads as TGTGCCAGTAGCAAGACAGGGAGCAATCAGCCCCAGCATTTT. Protein product: CASSKTGSNQPQHF. The V call is TRBV19, the J call TRBJ1-5, with 7 positions matching TRBD1. V lost 6 bases to trimming and J lost 1 base; unmatched junction nucleotides: 3. This CDR3 contains 14 residues. Per the germline V gene, CDR1 is LNHDA and CDR2 is SQIVND (reference sequence).

This clone has more than one count but fewer than ten. The V and J genes are TRBV9 and TRBJ1-5; TRBD1 aligns across 8 bases. The length of the CDR3 is 16 residues. The germline CDR1 and CDR2 sequences are SGDLS and YYNGEE. V trimming: 0 bases; J trimming: 4 bases; junction bases outside the gene matches: 6. The CDR3 DNA is TGTGCCAGCAGCGTAGCTCCGGACAGGGAAAATCAGCCCCAGCATTTT. Translated, it gives CASSVAPDRENQPQHF.

V usage is TRBV18 and J usage is TRBJ2-7; the D gene is possibly TRBD1 (6 bases). Germline CDR1 reads KGHSH; CDR2 reads LQKENI. Trimming took off 6 bases at V and 0 bases at J, with 24 bases between the two ends. This CDR3 spans 18 amino acids. CDR3 coding DNA: TGTGCCAGCTCGCGATACAGGGATAAAAAAACTAGCTCCTACGAGCAGTACTTC. Encoded protein: CASSRYRDKKTSSYEQYF.

The V and J genes are TRBV7-2 and TRBJ1-5, with D uncertain. V gave up 5 bases and J gave up 3 bases, with 14 bases separating them. The germline V gene has CDR1 SGHTA and CDR2 FQGNSA. The length of the CDR3 is 15 residues. The CDR3 nucleotides are TGTGCCAGCAGCGCCGGGCAACAACTCAATCAGCCCCAGCATTTT. It specifies CASSAGQQLNQPQHF.

The gene calls are TRBV6-4 and TRBJ1-1, with 8 bases that match TRBD1. With 6 bases clipped from V and 1 base from J, the junction kept 1 base outside the gene matches. The CDR3 sequence is 13 residues long. Germline V gene lookup returns CDR1 MRHNA and CDR2 SNTAGT. CDR3: CASRDRENTEAFF. CDR3 DNA: TGTGCCAGCAGGGACAGGGAGAACACTGAAGCTTTCTTT.

The J gene is TRBJ2-4, the V gene TRBV19; 9 positions match TRBD1. With 7 bases clipped from V and 4 bases from J, the junction kept 2 bases outside the gene matches. This CDR3 has 13 residues. The V gene's germline CDR1 is LNHDA and CDR2 SQIVND (reference sequence). Here the CDR3 reads CASKGQGKNIQYF. CDR3 nucleotides: TGTGCCAGTAAGGGACAGGGAAAAAACATTCAGTACTTC. The full variable domain, its missing parts supplied by reference TRBV19 and TRBJ2-4, is DGGITQSPKYLFRKEGQNVTLSCEQNLNHDAMYWYRQDPGQGLRLIYYSQIVNDFQKGDIAEGYSVSREKKESFPLTVTSAQKNPTAFYLCASKGQGKNIQYFGAGTRLSVL.

This chain connects TRBV5-5 to TRBJ2-7; 8 nucleotides match TRBD1. From germline, CDR1 is SGHKS and CDR2 YYEKEE (reference sequence). V lost 2 bases and J lost 5; bases outside the gene matches: 6. The CDR3 sequence is 14 residues long. The CDR3 nucleotides read TGTGCCAGCAGCTTTACAGGGGGTCGCGACGAGCAGTACTTC. This codes for CASSFTGGRDEQYF. Full variable domain (remainder filled in from reference TRBV5-5 and TRBJ2-7): DAGVTQSPTHLIKTRGQQVTLRCSPISGHKSVSWYQQVLGQGPQFIFQYYEKEERGRGNFPDRFSARQFPNYSSELNVNALLLGDSALYLCASSFTGGRDEQYFGPGTRLTVT.

This clone was detected a few times. V gene TRBV11-2 combines with J gene TRBJ2-1; 10 bases line up with TRBD1. There are 12 residues in the CDR3. Unmatched junction bases numbered 5, after V lost 7 bases and J lost 11 bases. The germline V gene has CDR1 SGHAT and CDR2 FQNNGV. The CDR3 protein is CASIGQGVQQFF. In DNA form, the CDR3 reads TGTGCCAGCATCGGACAGGGGGTTCAGCAGTTCTTC. The full variable domain, its missing parts supplied by reference TRBV11-2 and TRBJ2-1, is EAGVAQSPRYKIIEKRQSVAFWCNPISGHATLYWYQQILGQGPKLLIQFQNNGVVDDSQLPKDRFSAERLKGVDSTLKIQPAKLEDSAVYLCASIGQGVQQFFGPGTRLTVL.